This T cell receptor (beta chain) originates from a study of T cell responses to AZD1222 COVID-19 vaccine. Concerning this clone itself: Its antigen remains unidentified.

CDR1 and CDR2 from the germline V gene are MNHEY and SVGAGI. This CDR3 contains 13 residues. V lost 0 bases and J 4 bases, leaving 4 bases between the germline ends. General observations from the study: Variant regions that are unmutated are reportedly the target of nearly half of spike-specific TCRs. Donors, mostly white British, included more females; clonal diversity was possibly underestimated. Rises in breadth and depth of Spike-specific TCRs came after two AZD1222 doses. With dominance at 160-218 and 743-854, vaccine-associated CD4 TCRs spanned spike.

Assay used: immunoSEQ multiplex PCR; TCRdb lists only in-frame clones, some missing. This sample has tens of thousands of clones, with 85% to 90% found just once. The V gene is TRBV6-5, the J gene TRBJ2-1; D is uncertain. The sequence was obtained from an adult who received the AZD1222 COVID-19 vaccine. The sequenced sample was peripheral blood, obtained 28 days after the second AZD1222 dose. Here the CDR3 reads CASSYSMYNEQFF. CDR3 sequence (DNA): TGTGCCAGCAGTTACTCGATGTACAATGAGCAGTTCTTC.